These T cell receptor beta chains were read from a single sample in a study of regulatory T cells in long-lasting Graves disease. TCRdb re-analysed the multiplex PCR reads in MiXCR, keeping a single row per CDR3 protein. This table has under 800,000 distinct CDR3 sequences, about 16% appearing once. These same data were also listed under a study on T cells in Graves' hyperthyroidism and ophthalmopathy.

Sequencing was performed on peripheral blood mononuclear cells (PBMCs), taken at new diagnosis, from a patient treated with antithyroid drugs. The receptors stem from a woman between 25 and 40 years old with Graves disease. Both conserved end residues are part of each CDR3. D genes are given only for firm matches. Size is omitted from some rows. Given values are once, few, many or a class for expanded clones.

V gene: TRBV7-2; D gene: .; J gene: TRBJ2-1; CDR3 length: 14; clone size: many; CDR3 protein: CASSSEFSYNEQFF; CDR3 DNA: TGTGCCAGCAGCTCCGAGTTCTCCTACAATGAGCAGTTCTTC
V gene: TRBV5-4; D gene: .; J gene: TRBJ1-1; CDR3 length: 15; clone size: .; CDR3 protein: CASSLDLGGNTEAFF; CDR3 DNA: TGTGCCAGCAGCTTGGATTTAGGAGGGAACACTGAAGCTTTCTTT
V gene: TRBV25-1; D gene: TRBD1; J gene: TRBJ2-1; CDR3 length: 13; clone size: once; CDR3 protein: CATGQGAGNEQFF; CDR3 DNA: TGTGCCACCGGACAGGGGGCGGGCAATGAGCAGTTCTTC
V gene: TRBV4-2; D gene: .; J gene: TRBJ2-7; CDR3 length: 14; clone size: .; CDR3 protein: CASSQGGISYEQYF; CDR3 DNA: TGTGCCAGCAGCCAAGGGGGGATATCCTACGAGCAGTACTTC
V gene: TRBV12-5; D gene: TRBD1; J gene: TRBJ1-5; CDR3 length: 16; clone size: .; CDR3 protein: CASGSRQGRWTQPQHF; CDR3 DNA: TGTGCTAGTGGTTCGAGACAGGGAAGGTGGACTCAGCCCCAGCATTTT
V gene: TRBV9; D gene: TRBD1; J gene: TRBJ1-1; CDR3 length: 16; clone size: many; CDR3 protein: CASSVGTGALSTEAFF; CDR3 DNA: TGTGCCAGCAGCGTCGGGACAGGGGCTTTGAGCACTGAAGCTTTCTTT
V gene: TRBV27; D gene: .; J gene: TRBJ2-1; CDR3 length: 15; clone size: many; CDR3 protein: CASTQRATGSNEQFF; CDR3 DNA: TGTGCCAGCACTCAAAGGGCCACAGGGTCCAATGAGCAGTTCTTC
V gene: TRBV3-1; D gene: .; J gene: TRBJ1-6; CDR3 length: 15; clone size: many; CDR3 protein: CASSQTVGVRSPLHF; CDR3 DNA: TGTGCCAGCAGCCAAACGGTGGGGGTGAGGTCACCCCTCCACTTT
V gene: TRBV20-1; D gene: TRBD1; J gene: TRBJ2-7; CDR3 length: 15; clone size: few; CDR3 protein: CSARDADRGLDEQYF; CDR3 DNA: TGCAGTGCTAGAGATGCGGACAGGGGGCTAGACGAGCAGTACTTC
V gene: TRBV7-8; D gene: TRBD2; J gene: TRBJ2-5; CDR3 length: 13; clone size: once; CDR3 protein: CVSSGTSKETQYF; CDR3 DNA: TGTGTCAGCAGCGGGACCTCCAAAGAGACCCAGTACTTC
V gene: TRBV19; D gene: TRBD1; J gene: TRBJ2-7; CDR3 length: 13; clone size: .; CDR3 protein: CATRDRGSYEQYF; CDR3 DNA: TGTGCCACAAGGGACAGGGGCTCCTACGAGCAGTACTTC
V gene: TRBV5-1; D gene: .; J gene: TRBJ2-3; CDR3 length: 15; clone size: .; CDR3 protein: CASSVQGSSTDTQYF; CDR3 DNA: TGCGCCAGCAGCGTACAGGGTTCTAGCACAGATACGCAGTATTTT
V gene: TRBV5-6; D gene: .; J gene: TRBJ2-5; CDR3 length: 14; clone size: .; CDR3 protein: CASSLRSYQETQYF; CDR3 DNA: TGTGCCAGCAGCTTGCGCTCGTACCAAGAGACCCAGTACTTC
V gene: TRBV2; D gene: .; J gene: TRBJ2-1; CDR3 length: 13; clone size: many; CDR3 protein: CASSVLVEGLQFF; CDR3 DNA: TGTGCCAGCAGCGTCCTCGTGGAGGGGCTGCAGTTCTTC
V gene: TRBV20-1; D gene: TRBD2; J gene: TRBJ2-1; CDR3 length: 17; clone size: .; CDR3 protein: CSARDSDGRVSYNEQFF; CDR3 DNA: TGCAGTGCTAGAGACAGTGACGGGAGGGTGTCCTACAATGAGCAGTTCTTC
V gene: TRBV27; D gene: .; J gene: TRBJ1-2; CDR3 length: 14; clone size: .; CDR3 protein: CASSLSSGAGGYTF; CDR3 DNA: TGTGCCAGCAGTTTATCGTCTGGGGCCGGGGGCTACACCTTC
V gene: TRBV2; D gene: .; J gene: TRBJ1-1; CDR3 length: 13; clone size: many; CDR3 protein: CASSSGANTEAFF; CDR3 DNA: TGTGCCAGCAGTTCAGGGGCCAACACTGAAGCTTTCTTT
V gene: TRBV18; D gene: .; J gene: TRBJ2-1; CDR3 length: 15; clone size: few; CDR3 protein: CASSLLLHSYNEQFF; CDR3 DNA: TGTGCCAGCTCACTTCTGCTACACTCCTACAATGAGCAGTTCTTC
V gene: TRBV19; D gene: .; J gene: TRBJ1-1; CDR3 length: 18; clone size: .; CDR3 protein: CASSTRPGQPSKNTEAFF; CDR3 DNA: TGTGCCAGTAGTACCCGCCCCGGACAACCGTCTAAGAACACTGAAGCTTTCTTT
V gene: TRBV19; D gene: .; J gene: TRBJ2-5; CDR3 length: 14; clone size: few; CDR3 protein: CASRVGGDQETQYF; CDR3 DNA: TGTGCCAGTAGGGTAGGCGGGGACCAAGAGACCCAGTACTTC
V gene: TRBV11-2; D gene: TRBD1; J gene: TRBJ2-7; CDR3 length: 16; clone size: many; CDR3 protein: CASSGRAGQGKGEQYF; CDR3 DNA: TGTGCCAGCAGCGGTAGGGCGGGACAGGGCAAGGGGGAGCAGTACTTC
V gene: TRBV2; D gene: .; J gene: TRBJ2-1; CDR3 length: 15; clone size: many; CDR3 protein: CASSRLAPAYNEQFF; CDR3 DNA: TGTGCCAGCAGCCGATTAGCCCCGGCCTACAATGAGCAGTTCTTC
V gene: TRBV2; D gene: TRBD1; J gene: TRBJ1-4; CDR3 length: 14; clone size: many; CDR3 protein: CASSLGQGGEKLFF; CDR3 DNA: TGTGCCAGCAGCTTAGGACAGGGGGGGGAAAAACTGTTTTTT
V gene: TRBV6-1; D gene: TRBD2; J gene: TRBJ2-5; CDR3 length: 17; clone size: few; CDR3 protein: CASSEDLGGYSQETQYF; CDR3 DNA: TGTGCCAGCAGTGAAGACCTCGGGGGGTACTCTCAAGAGACCCAGTACTTC
V gene: TRBV27; D gene: .; J gene: TRBJ1-6; CDR3 length: 16; clone size: .; CDR3 protein: CASSLLPGQLNSPLHF; CDR3 DNA: TGTGCCAGCAGTTTACTTCCGGGACAACTTAATTCACCCCTCCACTTT
V gene: TRBV18; D gene: .; J gene: TRBJ2-7; CDR3 length: 12; clone size: few; CDR3 protein: CASSPEPWEQYF; CDR3 DNA: TGTGCCAGCTCACCAGAACCTTGGGAGCAGTACTTC
V gene: TRBV29-1; D gene: .; J gene: TRBJ2-7; CDR3 length: 15; clone size: many; CDR3 protein: CSVAMGDWITYEQYF; CDR3 DNA: TGCAGCGTTGCCATGGGGGACTGGATTACCTACGAGCAGTACTTC
V gene: TRBV7-6; D gene: .; J gene: TRBJ2-3; CDR3 length: 14; clone size: many; CDR3 protein: CASSWGPLGDTQYF; CDR3 DNA: TGTGCCAGCAGCTGGGGGCCCCTAGGAGATACGCAGTATTTT
V gene: TRBV13; D gene: .; J gene: TRBJ2-3; CDR3 length: 13; clone size: .; CDR3 protein: CASSLRGADTQYF; CDR3 DNA: TGTGCCAGCAGCTTAAGGGGGGCAGATACGCAGTATTTT
V gene: TRBV28; D gene: TRBD2; J gene: TRBJ2-5; CDR3 length: 18; clone size: many; CDR3 protein: CASSLRTSGAGVQETQYF; CDR3 DNA: TGTGCCAGCAGTTTAAGGACTAGCGGAGCGGGAGTTCAAGAGACCCAGTACTTC
V gene: TRBV20-1; D gene: .; J gene: TRBJ2-7; CDR3 length: 14; clone size: few; CDR3 protein: CSVPSRRQSYEQYF; CDR3 DNA: TGCAGTGTCCCCTCCCGGCGGCAGTCCTACGAGCAGTACTTC
V gene: TRBV4-1; D gene: TRBD2; J gene: TRBJ2-5; CDR3 length: 15; clone size: .; CDR3 protein: CASSLGRGAQETQYF; CDR3 DNA: TGCGCCAGCAGCCTTGGGCGGGGGGCCCAAGAGACCCAGTACTTC
V gene: TRBV7-8; D gene: .; J gene: TRBJ2-5; CDR3 length: 16; clone size: many; CDR3 protein: CASSQGRDTTRETQYF; CDR3 DNA: TGTGCCAGCAGCCAAGGGCGGGACACCACCAGGGAGACCCAGTACTTC
V gene: TRBV6-1; D gene: .; J gene: TRBJ2-7; CDR3 length: 14; clone size: many; CDR3 protein: CASNKKGLSYEQYF; CDR3 DNA: TGTGCCAGCAACAAAAAGGGACTCTCCTACGAGCAGTACTTC
V gene: TRBV20-1; D gene: TRBD1; J gene: TRBJ1-6; CDR3 length: 15; clone size: few; CDR3 protein: CSARPRQGITGPLHF; CDR3 DNA: TGCAGTGCTAGACCCCGACAGGGGATAACCGGACCCCTCCACTTT
V gene: TRBV20-1; D gene: .; J gene: TRBJ2-3; CDR3 length: 14; clone size: .; CDR3 protein: CSADIAEHTDTQYF; CDR3 DNA: TGCAGTGCCGATATAGCGGAGCACACAGATACGCAGTATTTT
V gene: TRBV5-1; D gene: TRBD2; J gene: TRBJ2-3; CDR3 length: 16; clone size: .; CDR3 protein: CASSLALGRVADTQYF; CDR3 DNA: TGTGCCAGCAGCTTGGCCTTAGGGAGGGTTGCAGATACGCAGTATTTT
V gene: TRBV7-6; D gene: TRBD1; J gene: TRBJ2-1; CDR3 length: 18; clone size: many; CDR3 protein: CASSSDLLRGTILNEQFF; CDR3 DNA: TGTGCCAGCAGCTCCGACCTCCTCAGGGGGACGATACTCAATGAGCAGTTCTTC
V gene: TRBV2; D gene: .; J gene: TRBJ1-6; CDR3 length: 15; clone size: many; CDR3 protein: CASSRGVSGNSPLHF; CDR3 DNA: TGTGCCAGCAGTCGAGGGGTTTCTGGGAATTCACCCCTCCACTTT
V gene: TRBV5-4; D gene: TRBD2; J gene: TRBJ2-3; CDR3 length: 17; clone size: few; CDR3 protein: CASSIRTSGGRTDTQYF; CDR3 DNA: TGTGCCAGCAGCATTCGGACTAGCGGGGGTCGCACAGATACGCAGTATTTT
V gene: TRBV7-3; D gene: .; J gene: TRBJ1-1; CDR3 length: 16; clone size: many; CDR3 protein: CASSPSKRGENTEAFF; CDR3 DNA: TGTGCCAGCAGCCCCTCAAAGAGGGGAGAGAACACTGAAGCTTTCTTT
V gene: TRBV7-2; D gene: .; J gene: TRBJ2-5; CDR3 length: 16; clone size: few; CDR3 protein: CASRIPGGPSQETQYF; CDR3 DNA: TGTGCCAGCAGAATCCCTGGCGGGCCGTCCCAAGAGACCCAGTACTTC
V gene: TRBV2; D gene: .; J gene: TRBJ1-4; CDR3 length: 12; clone size: few; CDR3 protein: CASRGLGRQLFF; CDR3 DNA: TGTGCCTCCCGGGGGTTGGGAAGACAACTGTTTTTT
V gene: TRBV6-5; D gene: .; J gene: TRBJ1-6; CDR3 length: 19; clone size: .; CDR3 protein: CASSYSGPARQTFNSPLHF; CDR3 DNA: TGTGCCAGCAGTTACTCAGGCCCCGCCAGGCAAACATTTAATTCACCCCTCCACTTT
V gene: TRBV11-2; D gene: .; J gene: TRBJ2-7; CDR3 length: 18; clone size: few; CDR3 protein: CASSLNPSVGLSSYEQYF; CDR3 DNA: TGTGCCAGCAGCTTAAACCCGTCGGTTGGGCTGAGCTCCTACGAGCAGTACTTC
V gene: TRBV30; D gene: TRBD1; J gene: TRBJ2-1; CDR3 length: 12; clone size: many; CDR3 protein: CAWSAGGNEQFF; CDR3 DNA: TGTGCCTGGAGTGCAGGGGGTAATGAGCAGTTCTTC
V gene: TRBV27; D gene: TRBD1; J gene: TRBJ2-7; CDR3 length: 15; clone size: few; CDR3 protein: CASSLSGQGAQEQYF; CDR3 DNA: TGTGCCAGTAGTTTATCGGGACAGGGGGCCCAAGAGCAGTACTTC
V gene: TRBV6-1; D gene: .; J gene: TRBJ2-7; CDR3 length: 23; clone size: many; CDR3 protein: CASSAGFLGGTARTPTVDYEQYF; CDR3 DNA: TGTGCCAGCAGTGCCGGGTTTCTTGGGGGTACCGCACGCACACCCACAGTTGACTACGAGCAGTACTTC
V gene: TRBV5-1; D gene: TRBD2; J gene: TRBJ2-1; CDR3 length: 16; clone size: many; CDR3 protein: CASSLEPGLGYNEQFF; CDR3 DNA: TGCGCCAGCAGCTTGGAACCGGGACTAGGCTACAATGAGCAGTTCTTC
V gene: TRBV10-2; D gene: TRBD2; J gene: TRBJ2-3; CDR3 length: 19; clone size: .; CDR3 protein: CASRRGGTSGSLSTDTQYF; CDR3 DNA: TGCGCCAGCAGACGCGGAGGGACTAGCGGGTCCCTGAGCACAGATACGCAGTATTTT
V gene: TRBV12-3/TRBV12-4; D gene: .; J gene: TRBJ2-1; CDR3 length: 13; clone size: many; CDR3 protein: CASSLKAYNEQFF; CDR3 DNA: TGTGCCAGCAGTCTGAAGGCCTACAATGAGCAGTTCTTC
V gene: TRBV19; D gene: .; J gene: TRBJ2-1; CDR3 length: 15; clone size: few; CDR3 protein: CASKGGQNTYNEQFF; CDR3 DNA: TGTGCCAGTAAGGGCGGTCAGAATACCTACAATGAGCAGTTCTTC
V gene: TRBV18; D gene: TRBD1; J gene: TRBJ2-7; CDR3 length: 18; clone size: few; CDR3 protein: CASSPRTGGAATHYEQYF; CDR3 DNA: TGTGCCAGCTCACCCCGGACAGGGGGCGCAGCTACCCACTACGAGCAGTACTTC
V gene: TRBV30; D gene: .; J gene: TRBJ2-3; CDR3 length: 14; clone size: .; CDR3 protein: CAWSKGQGTDTQYF; CDR3 DNA: TGTGCCTGGAGTAAAGGGCAGGGCACAGATACGCAGTATTTT
V gene: TRBV14; D gene: .; J gene: TRBJ2-2; CDR3 length: 17; clone size: .; CDR3 protein: CASSQDWGPLNTGELFF; CDR3 DNA: TGTGCCAGCAGCCAAGATTGGGGGCCCCTGAACACCGGGGAGCTGTTTTTT
V gene: TRBV28; D gene: .; J gene: TRBJ1-6; CDR3 length: 14; clone size: .; CDR3 protein: CASSLGGWGSPLHF; CDR3 DNA: TGTGCCAGCAGTTTGGGGGGCTGGGGCTCACCCCTCCACTTT
V gene: TRBV6-5; D gene: .; J gene: TRBJ1-2; CDR3 length: 15; clone size: few; CDR3 protein: CASSYLMGLNYGYTF; CDR3 DNA: TGTGCCAGCAGTTACTTGATGGGACTCAACTATGGCTACACCTTC